The source of this TCR beta chain is a study of T cell clonotyping in hematopoietic cell transplantation. After removal of 7 bases from V and 3 bases from J, the junction contained 18 bases not matched to a gene. The germline V gene has CDR1 SNHLY and CDR2 FYNNEI. The CDR3 runs 18 residues. Recipient blood drawn about 28 days pretransplant and days 30, 100, 180 after. Repertoires were generated with immunoSEQ multiplex PCR, while TCRdb's copy carries only in-frame clones and drops some. The repertoire includes a few thousand clones, 82% of them detected once, and 5% to 7% sits in the top ten. The rearrangement joins TRBV2 to TRBJ1-2; 9 nucleotides line up with TRBD1. The sample in question was PBMCs, obtained 100 days after allogeneic stem cell transplant. This receptor was obtained from a male patient aged 50 to 59 who had an allogeneic stem cell transplant from a related donor, so the T cells may come from the graft donor. Some clones in this sample may be carry-over from other donors' samples. CDR3 amino acids: CASTRRPTGGQDYYGYTF. In DNA, the CDR3 is TGTGCCAGCACCCGAAGGCCGACAGGGGGGCAGGATTACTATGGCTACACCTTC.